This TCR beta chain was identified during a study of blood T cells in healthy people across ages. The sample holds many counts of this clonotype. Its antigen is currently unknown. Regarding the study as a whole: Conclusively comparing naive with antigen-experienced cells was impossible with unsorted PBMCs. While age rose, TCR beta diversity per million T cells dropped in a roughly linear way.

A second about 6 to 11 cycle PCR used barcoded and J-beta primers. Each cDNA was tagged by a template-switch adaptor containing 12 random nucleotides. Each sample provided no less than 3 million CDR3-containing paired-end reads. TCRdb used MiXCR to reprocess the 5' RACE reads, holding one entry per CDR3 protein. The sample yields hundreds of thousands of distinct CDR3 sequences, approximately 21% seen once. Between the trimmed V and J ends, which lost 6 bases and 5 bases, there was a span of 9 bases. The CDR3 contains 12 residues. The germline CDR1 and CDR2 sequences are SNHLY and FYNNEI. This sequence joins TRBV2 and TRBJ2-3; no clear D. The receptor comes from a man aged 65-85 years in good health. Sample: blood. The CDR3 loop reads CASSPEVDTQYF. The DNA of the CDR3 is TGTGCCAGCAGCCCAGAAGTAGATACGCAGTATTTT. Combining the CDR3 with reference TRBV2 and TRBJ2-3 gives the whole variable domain EPEVTQTPSHQVTQMGQEVILRCVPISNHLYFYWYRQILGQKVEFLVSFYNNEISEKSEIFDDQFSVERPDGSNFTLKIRSTKLEDSAMYFCASSPEVDTQYFGPGTRLTVL.